These T cell receptor beta chains were read from a single sample in a study of regulatory T cells in long-lasting Graves disease. Using its own MiXCR run on the multiplex PCR reads, TCRdb lists one record per CDR3 protein. This table holds fewer than 500,000 distinct CDR3 sequences, around 15% found once. These sequences were also reported in another study, on T cells in Graves' hyperthyroidism and ophthalmopathy.

Here the sequenced sample was peripheral blood mononuclear cells (PBMCs), taken at new diagnosis, from a patient treated with antithyroid drugs. Source of these receptors: a man aged 40-50 years with Graves disease. Each CDR3 is given with its conserved first and last residue. A D gene is named only where the DNA matches it firmly. Clone sizes are given selectively: once, few, many, or a class where the clone is expanded.

CDR3 length	D gene	J gene	clone size	V gene	CDR3 protein	CDR3 DNA
16	NA	TRBJ1-6	NA	TRBV6-1	CASSEVPPPRNSPLHF	TGTGCCAGCAGTGAGGTTCCCCCTCCACGGAATTCACCCCTCCACTTT
15	TRBD2	TRBJ2-1	many	TRBV7-9	CASSWPGLKNNEQFF	TGTGCCAGCAGCTGGCCGGGACTAAAAAACAATGAGCAGTTCTTC
17	TRBD2	TRBJ2-5	many	TRBV7-2	CASSLRRAGGGQETQYF	TGTGCCAGCAGCTTACGTCGAGCGGGCGGGGGGCAAGAGACCCAGTACTTC
13	NA	TRBJ1-2	NA	TRBV19	CASSTTGDYGYTF	TGTGCCAGTAGCACCACCGGGGACTATGGCTACACCTTC
16	TRBD2	TRBJ2-1	few	TRBV20-1	CSARGGGGSGINRKFF	TGCAGTGCTAGAGGGGGTGGGGGTAGCGGGATAAATCGAAAGTTCTTC
12	NA	TRBJ1-5	many	TRBV20-1	CSARDGNQPQHF	TGCAGTGCTAGAGACGGTAATCAGCCCCAGCATTTT
13	NA	TRBJ2-1	NA	TRBV4-1	CASSLHPYNEQFF	TGCGCCAGCAGCCTTCATCCCTACAATGAGCAGTTCTTC
15	NA	TRBJ1-6	NA	TRBV20-1	CSASGSPLHNSPLHF	TGCAGTGCTAGCGGGAGCCCCCTCCATAATTCACCCCTCCACTTT
17	TRBD1	TRBJ1-5	few	TRBV28	CASSSTGTGAIFQPQHF	TGTGCCAGCAGTTCGACCGGGACAGGGGCTATTTTTCAGCCCCAGCATTTT
15	TRBD2	TRBJ2-3	many	TRBV20-1	CSARDHTGAGDTQYF	TGCAGTGCTAGAGATCATACGGGAGCGGGGGATACGCAGTATTTT
15	NA	TRBJ2-3	many	TRBV6-1	CASREDRAGTDTQYF	TGTGCCAGCAGAGAGGATCGAGCTGGCACAGATACGCAGTATTTT
13	NA	TRBJ1-4	few	TRBV9	CASSAPAEEKLFF	TGTGCCAGCAGCGCCCCGGCTGAGGAAAAACTGTTTTTT
14	TRBD2	TRBJ2-3	many	TRBV7-9	CASSFSGGTDTQYF	TGTGCCAGCAGCTTTAGCGGGGGCACAGATACGCAGTATTTT
14	NA	TRBJ2-7	NA	TRBV27	CASSAAQDSYEQYF	TGTGCCAGCAGTGCAGCTCAGGACTCCTACGAGCAGTACTTC
15	NA	TRBJ2-5	many	TRBV2	CASSERRGPQETQYF	TGTGCCAGCAGTGAACGACGAGGCCCCCAAGAGACCCAGTACTTC
14	NA	TRBJ2-3	many	TRBV11-2	CASSPPSDTDTQYF	TGTGCCAGCAGCCCTCCTAGCGACACAGATACGCAGTATTTT
13	NA	TRBJ2-7	many	TRBV11-3	CASSLEGNYEQYF	TGTGCCAGCAGCTTAGAGGGAAACTACGAGCAGTACTTC
15	TRBD1	TRBJ2-4	NA	TRBV28	CASSLVTGDKNIQYF	TGTGCCAGCAGTCTCGTAACAGGGGACAAAAACATTCAGTACTTC